These 4 T cell receptor beta chains were all obtained from the same sample, sequenced in a study of blood T cell repertoires in COVID-19. Produced via immunoSEQ multiplex PCR; TCRdb's table is partial and in-frame only. The sample lists 200,000 to 300,000 clones; around 86% were seen once. The specimen was peripheral blood. These receptors originate from a man aged 30-40 years who had recovered from COVID-19.

This clone showed up just a few times. The rearrangement joins TRBV27 to TRBJ1-5; D is ambiguous. The germline gives CDR1 MNHEY, CDR2 SMNVEV (reference sequence). V shed 1 base and J shed 2 bases, with 9 bases lying between them. This CDR3 is built from 15 residues. CDR3 bases: TGTGCCAGCAGTTTATATGTGGGCCGCAATCAGCCCCAGCATTTT. It is translated as CASSLYVGRNQPQHF.

The rearrangement joins TRBV2 to TRBJ2-3, with TRBD1 identical over 8 bases. The CDR3 is 13 residues long. V gave up 6 bases and J gave up 4 bases; unmatched junction bases: 3. Germline lookup yields CDR1 SNHLY and CDR2 FYNNEI. The CDR3 is CASRTGDPDTQYF. The CDR3 DNA follows: TGTGCCAGCAGGACAGGGGACCCAGATACGCAGTATTTT.

This rearrangement joins TRBV7-3 to TRBJ2-1, with 12 bases matching TRBD2. The CDR3 is 17 amino acids. The germline V gene encodes CDR1 SGHTA and CDR2 FQGTGA. V trimming: 0 bases; J trimming: 2 bases; junction bases outside the gene matches: 2. The CDR3: CASSLTPSGGAYNEQFF. CDR3 in DNA: TGTGCCAGCAGCTTAACGCCTAGCGGGGGGGCCTACAATGAGCAGTTCTTC. The full variable domain, its missing parts supplied by reference TRBV7-3 and TRBJ2-1, is GAGVSQTPSNKVTEKGKYVELRCDPISGHTALYWYRQSLGQGPEFLIYFQGTGAADDSGLPNDRFFAVRPEGSVSTLKIQRTERGDSAVYLCASSLTPSGGAYNEQFFGPGTRLTVL.

V gene TRBV18 combines with J gene TRBJ2-2; possibly TRBD1 for D (5 bases). The CDR3 totals 16 residues. Looked up from germline, CDR1 is KGHSH and CDR2 is LQKENI. The germline V and J ends were trimmed by 0 bases and 8 bases, with 16 bases remaining between them. CDR3 sequence (DNA): TGTGCCAGCTCACCACCGGGGTCAGGGATCGGAGGGGAGCTGTTTTTT. Its translation: CASSPPGSGIGGELFF.